Included here is one T cell receptor beta chain sequence, with context. Its matching antigen is unknown. A much larger clone lies one base from this, so it may be a read error. The data originate from a study of blood T cells in healthy people across ages. The trim removed 1 base at V and 5 bases at J, leaving 11 bases unmatched. Germline V lookup: CDR1 SGHTA, CDR2 FQGNSA. The CDR3 runs 17 residues. Researchers report isolating at least 7 million PBMCs per sample. Study findings and constraints: Total diversity from one million sequenced T cells was likely underestimated.

Primed by a sample-barcoded 5' primer and a J-beta primer mix, a second PCR proceeded for about 6 to 12 cycles. In TCRdb, the 5' RACE reads were re-called with MiXCR into one record per CDR3 protein. The sample shows about 1.6 million distinct CDR3 sequences, about 31% of them seen only once. This sequence originates from a woman aged 30 to 39 in good health. V gene TRBV7-2 combines with J gene TRBJ2-1, with 7 bases lining up with TRBD1. The sequencing sample was made of blood. CDR3 loop: CTSSLVLGPDRDNEQFF. CDR3 nucleotides: TGTACCAGCAGCTTAGTGTTGGGGCCTGACAGGGACAATGAGCAGTTCTTC.